The 8 T cell receptor beta chains presented below share a single source sample, sequenced in a study of T cell responses to AZD1222 COVID-19 vaccine. Sequenced by immunoSEQ multiplex PCR; TCRdb stores in-frame clones only, minus some. The sample holds approximately 75,000 clones, about nine tenths seen once. This specimen was peripheral blood, taken 28 days after the second AZD1222 dose. The receptor source for this set is an adult who received the AZD1222 COVID-19 vaccine.

This chain uses TRBV5-4 with TRBJ2-3; 12 bases line up with TRBD2. V shed 2 bases, J shed 4 bases, and the junction held 2 bases outside the gene matches. This CDR3 contains 15 residues. CDR1 and CDR2 (germline): SGHNT, YYREEE (reference sequence). CDR3 nucleotide sequence: TGTGCCAGCAGCTTCTCTAGCGGGGGGGCAGATACGCAGTATTTT. Its protein product is CASSFSSGGADTQYF.

This clone was found a few times. The gene calls are TRBV7-8 and TRBJ1-1; D might be TRBD1 (6 bases). Germline V gene lookup returns CDR1 SGHVS and CDR2 FQNEAQ. The ends were cut back, 2 bases at V and 12 bases at J, with 22 bases in the middle. CDR3 length equals 15 residues. The CDR3 nucleotides read TGTGCCAGCAGCTTAAGAGGGCCGGGACAACATCCTCCTTTCTTT. Translated: CASSLRGPGQHPPFF.

The chain is built from TRBV6-5 and TRBJ1-6, with D perhaps matching TRBD1 (6 bases). Germline CDR1 reads MNHEY; CDR2 reads SVGAGI. This CDR3 is built from 14 residues. V lost 10 bases and J lost 7, with 17 bases in between. The CDR3 spells CAIARGDFNSPLHF. CDR3 nucleotide sequence: TGTGCCATCGCAAGGGGGGACTTCAATTCACCCCTCCACTTT.

The rearrangement uses TRBV9 and TRBJ2-3, with D possibly matching TRBD1 (6 bases). The CDR3 has 15 residues. Trimming removed 4 bases from V and 0 bases from J, with 12 bases in between. The germline V gene encodes CDR1 SGDLS and CDR2 YYNGEE. The chain's CDR3 is CASSPLGQSTDTQYF. The CDR3 bases are TGTGCCAGCAGCCCCCTCGGACAGAGCACAGATACGCAGTATTTT.

The gene calls are TRBV5-1 and TRBJ2-3; no clear D. Trimming removed 2 bases at V and 3 bases at J, with 10 bases between. CDR3 length: 14 amino acids. Germline V lookup: CDR1 SGHRS, CDR2 YFSETQ. The CDR3 loop is CASSFGVSTDTQYF. In nucleotides, the CDR3 is TGCGCCAGCAGCTTTGGAGTTAGTACAGATACGCAGTATTTT.

This clone was found a few times. The chain uses TRBV19 and TRBJ1-5, with D possibly matching TRBD1 (6 bases). Between the trimmed V and J ends, which lost 4 bases and 6 bases, there was a span of 16 bases. In germline, CDR1 is LNHDA, CDR2 SQIVND (reference sequence). The CDR3 is made up of 15 amino acids. CDR3 residues: CASSTRQVMGQPQHF. CDR3 nucleotide sequence: TGTGCCAGTAGTACCCGACAGGTTATGGGTCAGCCCCAGCATTTT.

V is TRBV4-2 and J is TRBJ2-3, with TRBD2 matching over 9 bases. CDR1 and CDR2 from the germline V gene are LGHNA and YNFKEQ. This CDR3 contains 15 residues. Unmatched junction bases numbered 3, after V lost 2 bases and J lost 3 bases. This CDR3 is CASSQQTSGTDTQYF. CDR3 bases: TGTGCCAGCAGCCAACAGACTAGCGGAACAGATACGCAGTATTTT.

CDR3 sequence: CASSPSRGGTDTQYF. For the CDR3, the DNA is TGTGCCAGCAGCCCTTCGCGGGGGGGCACAGATACGCAGTATTTT. V usage is TRBV7-9 and J usage is TRBJ2-3; 8 bases are shared with TRBD2. This CDR3 spans 15 amino acids. Germline V lookup: CDR1 SEHNR, CDR2 FQNEAQ (reference sequence). After removal of 5 bases from V and 1 base from J, the junction contained 5 bases not matched to a gene.